Each of the 5 T cell receptor beta chains below was sequenced from the same sample in a study of cytomegalovirus exposure and HLA in healthy donors. PCR involved 60 Vbeta and 13 Jbeta primers. TCRdb's table, derived via immunoSEQ multiplex PCR, lists solely in-frame clones and lacks some. The data contain around 100,000 clones, about 60% of them singletons. Sequencing input: PBMCs. These receptor sequences come from a human donor in good health.

The gene calls are TRBV19 and TRBJ2-6, with 11 positions matching TRBD2. Germline CDR1 LNHDA, CDR2 SQIVND (reference sequence). This CDR3 contains 18 residues. V lost 3 bases, J lost 0 bases, and 4 bases stayed unmatched. The DNA of the CDR3 is TGTGCCAGTAGTATGCTAGCGGGAGGCCCCTCTGGGGCCAACGTCCTGACTTTC. Translated: CASSMLAGGPSGANVLTF.

This clone occurred a few times. This likely came from a read error, as a far larger clone is one base away. This sample includes further DNA sequences coding for the same CDR3. The CDR3, as DNA: TGTGCTACCAGCAGTACGACAGGGAGCTATGGCTACACCTTC. Translation: CATSSTTGSYGYTF. The chain recombines TRBV15 with TRBJ1-2, with 7 bases identical to TRBD1. The germline V gene encodes CDR1 LNHNV and CDR2 YYDKDF (reference sequence). This CDR3 is 14 amino acids long. The whole variable domain, filled in from reference TRBV15 and TRBJ1-2, reads DAMVIQNPRYQVTQFGKPVTLSCSQTLNHNVMYWYQQKSSQAPKLLFHYYDKDFNNEADTPDNFQSRRPNTSFCFLDIRSPGLGDTAMYLCATSSTTGSYGYTFGSGTRLTVV.

The chain has TRBV2 and TRBJ2-7; 8 nucleotides align to TRBD2. CDR1 is SNHLY and CDR2 is FYNNEI in the germline V gene. The CDR3 has 11 amino acids. CDR3 residues: CGRTSNYEQYF. DNA of the CDR3: TGTGGGAGGACTAGCAACTACGAGCAGTACTTC.

This clone appeared once. The chain uses TRBV6-1 and TRBJ2-7, with 9 bases identical to TRBD1. The junction had 9 bases not matched to a gene; V was cut back by 7 bases and J by 5 bases. The CDR3 spans 14 residues. The V gene's germline CDR1 is MNHNS and CDR2 SASEGT. The DNA of the CDR3 is TGTGCCAGCACCGTAATACAGGGGGCAGACGAGCAGTACTTC. Translating gives CASTVIQGADEQYF.

V is TRBV5-1 and J is TRBJ1-2, with D uncertain. The germline gives CDR1 SGHRS, CDR2 YFSETQ. V was cut by 3 bases and J by 6 bases, with 12 bases left in between. This CDR3 region has 13 residues. The CDR3 DNA is TGCGCCAGCAGCTCCAAGGGAGGCGATGGCTACACCTTC. Amino acids: CASSSKGGDGYTF.